This TCR beta chain was recorded in a study of blood T cell repertoires in COVID-19. The CDR3 contains 12 residues. Germline CDR1 WNHNN, CDR2 SYGVQD (reference sequence). The V and J ends lost 6 bases and 2 bases respectively, with 6 bases between them. Original methodology: Amplification of reference gene primers was used by the study to estimate nucleated cell counts. This table comes from immunoSEQ multiplex PCR, and its TCRdb copy is limited to in-frame clones, with some not included. The DNA gave D and trimming, while V, J and clone size come from that table. In the table there are around 200,000 clones, 70% to 90% of which are singletons.

The V gene is TRBV10-1, the J gene TRBJ2-3; D ambiguous. The sample was peripheral blood. This sequence was found in a young woman who had recovered from COVID-19. This CDR3 reads CASRSDTDTQYF. The CDR3 DNA reads as TGCGCCAGCAGGAGCGACACAGATACGCAGTATTTT.